One sample yielded the 7 T cell receptor beta chains listed below, sequenced in a study of shared clonotypes between healthy human individuals. Assay used: immunoSEQ multiplex PCR; TCRdb lists only in-frame clones, some missing. The sample carries a few hundred thousand clones, around 97% recorded once. The sequencing input was naive CD4+ T cells sorted from blood. Subset here: CD45RA+ positively selected. The receptor set was obtained from a woman in her 30s in good health.

A single count supports this clone. The chain recombines TRBV28 with TRBJ1-5, with 7 bases lining up with TRBD1. V dropped 6 bases and J dropped 9; count of bases not matched to a gene: 11. CDR1 and CDR2 from the germline V gene are MDHEN and SYDVKM. CDR3 length: 14 amino acids. CDR3: CASREGQASGPQHF. CDR3 nucleotides: TGTGCCAGCAGGGAAGGACAGGCCTCCGGGCCCCAGCATTTT.

The chain is built from TRBV30 and TRBJ1-1; the D is unclear. CDR3 length: 14 residues. Germline CDR1 GTSNPN, CDR2 SVGIG (reference sequence). V lost 2 bases and J lost 0, with 10 bases in between. The CDR3: CAWSPVIMNTEAFF. Here the CDR3 DNA reads TGTGCCTGGAGTCCCGTTATTATGAACACTGAAGCTTTCTTT.

This chain links TRBV28 with TRBJ2-7; 12 nucleotides align to TRBD2. The CDR3 has 15 amino acids. Trimming took 7 bases from V and 0 from J; bases not matched to a gene: 4. The germline V gene encodes CDR1 MDHEN and CDR2 SYDVKM. Here the CDR3 DNA reads TGTGCCAGCAACCTAGCGGGAGGGGTCTCCTACGAGCAGTACTTC. Translated, it gives CASNLAGGVSYEQYF. The whole variable domain, filled in from reference TRBV28 and TRBJ2-7, reads DVKVTQSSRYLVKRTGEKVFLECVQDMDHENMFWYRQDPGLGLRLIYFSYDVKMKEKGDIPEGYSVSREKKERFSLILESASTNQTSMYLCASNLAGGVSYEQYFGPGTRLTVT.

The J gene is TRBJ2-3, the V gene TRBV27; D gene uncertain. V lost 7 bases and J 2 bases, leaving 22 bases between the germline ends. This CDR3 region has 17 residues. Germline V lookup: CDR1 MNHEY, CDR2 SMNVEV (reference sequence). For the CDR3, the DNA is TGTGCCAGCAAACCCTCGAAAGGGCTATCAGACACAGATACGCAGTATTTT. Protein: CASKPSKGLSDTDTQYF.

The chain uses TRBV11-3 and TRBJ2-1; 9 bases agree with TRBD2. The V gene end was trimmed by 3 bases and the J gene end by 8 bases; junction bases not matched to a gene: 11. Germline V lookup: CDR1 SGHNT, CDR2 YENEEA. The CDR3 runs to 16 residues. The CDR3 loop reads CASSLQTGSGSYEQFF. The CDR3 DNA reads as TGTGCCAGCAGCTTGCAAACGGGTAGCGGGAGTTATGAGCAGTTCTTC.

CDR3 sequence reads: CASSLDSFPREVQPQHF. CDR3 coding DNA: TGTGCCAGCAGCTTAGATTCCTTCCCCAGGGAGGTTCAGCCCCAGCATTTT. V usage is TRBV7-2 and J usage is TRBJ1-5; maybe TRBD1 (5 bases). CDR3 length: 17 amino acids. With 1 base removed from V and 6 bases from J, the gap between germline ends came to 19 bases. The germline V gene has CDR1 SGHTA and CDR2 FQGNSA. The full variable domain, completed using reference TRBV7-2 and TRBJ1-5, is GAGVSQSPSNKVTEKGKDVELRCDPISGHTALYWYRQSLGQGLEFLIYFQGNSAPDKSGLPSDRFSAERTGGSVSTLTIQRTQQEDSAVYLCASSLDSFPREVQPQHFGDGTRLSIL.

The chain has TRBV5-5 and TRBJ1-2, with TRBD1 matching 7 bases. Trimming cost V 3 bases and J 3 bases; bases outside gene matches: 2. The CDR3 covers 13 residues. Looked up from germline, CDR1 is SGHKS and CDR2 is YYEKEE (reference sequence). The CDR3 nucleotides read TGTGCCAGCAGCTCAGGACAGGACTATGGCTACACCTTC. Translated: CASSSGQDYGYTF.